The 27 T cell receptor beta chains in this list originate from one sample, sequenced in a study of blood T cell repertoires in COVID-19 (dated by TCRdb to 2019 to 2021). The method was the immunoSEQ multiplex PCR assay. As stored in TCRdb, this immuneACCESS dataset retains in-frame rearrangements with V and J assigned. A fraction of the clones does not appear; measured against another copy, unresolved V genes explain less than half of the discrepancy, and the remainder lacks a known reason. Here the sample has about 27,000 clones; 83% occur a single time. Of the sample, about 25% falls within the top ten clones. The specimen was peripheral blood. These receptors all stem from a man in his 70s with active COVID-19.

The gene calls are TRBV6-5 and TRBJ1-1; D might be TRBD1 (5 bases). The germline V gene has CDR1 MNHEY and CDR2 SVGAGI. This CDR3 spans 12 amino acids. Trimming stripped 8 bases from V and 0 bases from J, with 7 bases between. Here the CDR3 reads CASGQMNTEAFF. In DNA form, the CDR3 reads TGTGCCAGCGGACAAATGAACACTGAAGCTTTCTTT.

The chain is built from TRBV2 and TRBJ1-5; D might be TRBD1 (5 bases). The CDR3 extends over 14 amino acids. CDR1 and CDR2 (germline): SNHLY, FYNNEI. Trimming left V 8 bases short and J 7 bases short, with 18 bases between. The CDR3 protein is CASGGRVRGQPQHF. For the CDR3, the DNA is TGTGCCAGCGGGGGGAGGGTAAGGGGACAGCCCCAGCATTTT.

J is TRBJ1-1 and V is TRBV9, with D possibly matching TRBD1 (6 bases). There are 14 residues in the CDR3. The germline V gene has CDR1 SGDLS and CDR2 YYNGEE. Between the trimmed V and J ends, which lost 6 bases and 2 bases, there was a span of 14 bases. This chain's CDR3 is CASTDGGGNTEAFF. The CDR3 DNA reads as TGTGCCAGCACCGATGGGGGGGGCAACACTGAAGCTTTCTTT.

The V gene is TRBV5-1, the J gene TRBJ2-3; weak D call: TRBD2 (5 bases). V lost 3 bases to trimming and J lost 7 bases, with 15 bases between them. Germline assignment: CDR1 SGHRS and CDR2 YFSETQ. There are 14 residues in the CDR3. CDR3 loop: CASSSGGYSNTQYF. DNA of the CDR3: TGCGCCAGCAGCTCCGGCGGGTATTCGAATACGCAGTATTTT.

This clone turned up a few times. The chain employs TRBV3-1 (or the pseudogene TRBV3-2) and TRBJ1-5; 7 nucleotides align to TRBD1. The J segment lost 7 bases and the V segment lost 8 bases, leaving 11 bases of the junction unmatched. Germline V CDR1 and CDR2: LGHDT, YNNKEL (reference sequence). The CDR3 consists of 14 residues. CDR3 nucleotide sequence: TGTGCCAGCGGGGGAGGCAGGGGGTTGCAGCCCCAGCATTTT. It yields the protein CASGGGRGLQPQHF.

The chain carries TRBV3-1 (or the pseudogene TRBV3-2) and TRBJ2-5, with D maybe TRBD1 (6 bases). The DNA end lines up better with TRBJ2-7; the J call may be wrong. This CDR3 contains 14 residues. The germline V gene encodes CDR1 LGHDT and CDR2 YNNKEL (reference sequence). The CDR3 is CASNLQGRSYEQYF. In nucleotides, the CDR3 is TGTGCCAGCAACCTACAGGGCCGCTCCTACGAGCAGTACTTC.

The chain joins TRBV11-3 to TRBJ2-1, with D possibly being TRBD2 (5 bases). Germline loops: CDR1 SGHNT, CDR2 YENEEA. The CDR3 is 15 residues long. The V and J ends lost 5 bases and 0 bases respectively, with 11 bases between them. CDR3 DNA: TGTGCCAGCAGCCCCAGCGGTAGCTCCTACAATGAGCAGTTCTTC. Its translation: CASSPSGSSYNEQFF.

The rearrangement links TRBV4-1 to TRBJ1-1; 9 bases match TRBD1. This CDR3 has 15 residues. Germline CDR1 MGHRA, CDR2 YSYEKL. Trimming at V came to 1 base and at J to 11 bases, leaving 11 bases not matched to a gene. CDR3 sequence: CASSQVFGQGRGAFF. As DNA, the CDR3 is TGCGCCAGCAGCCAAGTTTTTGGACAGGGGAGAGGTGCTTTCTTT.

In this sample, this clone turned up once. The rearrangement links TRBV19 to TRBJ1-4, with a weak D call TRBD1 (6 bases). The CDR3 is made up of 13 amino acids. CDR1 and CDR2 from the germline V gene are LNHDA and SQIVND (reference sequence). The ends were cut back, 1 base at V and 12 bases at J, with 12 bases in the middle. The CDR3 nucleotides read TGTGCCAGTAGTATAGGGGGGACAAGAGAACTGTTTTTT. It translates to CASSIGGTRELFF.

A single count supports this clone. The V and J genes are TRBV30 and TRBJ1-1; D possibly corresponds to TRBD1 (5 bases). The length of the CDR3 is 15 residues. V was shortened by 8 bases and J by 2 bases, with 21 bases between the two germline ends. Per the germline V gene, CDR1 is GTSNPN and CDR2 is SVGIG (reference sequence). The CDR3 bases are TGTGCCCACCGAGGAGGCCGCGGGGCCAACACTGAAGCTTTCTTT. Amino acid sequence: CAHRGGRGANTEAFF.

The J gene is TRBJ1-2, the V gene TRBV4-1; D is uncertain. V was trimmed by 1 base and J by 10 bases, leaving 7 bases between them. Germline V gene lookup returns CDR1 MGHRA and CDR2 YSYEKL. The CDR3 runs 11 residues. For the CDR3, the DNA is TGCGCCAGCAGCCAAGCTGCGCTCTACACCTTC. It translates to CASSQAALYTF.

V gene TRBV5-6 combines with J gene TRBJ1-2; no definite D call. V was trimmed by 1 base and J by 1 base, leaving 11 bases between them. The CDR3 is 15 amino acids. Germline values: CDR1 SGHDT, CDR2 YYEEEE. Here the CDR3 reads CASSLPGYINYGYTF. The CDR3 nucleotides are TGTGCCAGCAGCTTGCCGGGTTACATTAACTATGGCTACACCTTC.

J is TRBJ2-7 and V is TRBV5-1; 7 bases are a match to TRBD1. This CDR3 has 15 amino acids. V was pared by 1 base and J by 5 bases, with 9 bases of the junction left unmatched. The V gene's germline CDR1 is SGHRS and CDR2 YFSETQ. DNA of the CDR3: TGCGCCAGCAGCTTGAGGACAGGCTCTTCCCACGAGCAGTACTTC. Its protein is CASSLRTGSSHEQYF.

The chain is built from TRBV3-1 (or the pseudogene TRBV3-2) and TRBJ1-1, with D hard to call. CDR3 length: 12 amino acids. The V end lost 0 bases, the J end lost 5 bases, and 4 bases lay between the germline ends. Germline V gene data show CDR1 as LGHDT and CDR2 as YNNKEL (reference sequence). Written as DNA, the CDR3 is TGTGCCAGCAGCCAAGATCGGACTGAAGCTTTCTTT. Translation gives CASSQDRTEAFF.

The chain carries TRBV7-9 and TRBJ1-2, with D perhaps matching TRBD1 (6 bases). Germline CDR1 SEHNR, CDR2 FQNEAQ (reference sequence). The CDR3 contains 14 residues. V lost 5 bases and J lost 8, with 18 bases in between. In DNA form, the CDR3 reads TGTGCCAGCAGCCGTCAAGGGGGGGCTGGGGGCTACACCTTC. Its protein product is CASSRQGGAGGYTF.

The chain couples TRBV30 to TRBJ2-5, with a possible D match to TRBD1 (5 bases). Germline-derived CDR1 and CDR2 are GTSNPN and SVGIG (reference sequence). V lost 0 bases and J lost 2, with 13 bases in between. This CDR3 is 15 amino acids long. The CDR3 loop is CAWSVGQGWQETQYF. The DNA for the CDR3 is TGTGCCTGGAGTGTCGGGCAGGGATGGCAAGAGACCCAGTACTTC.

As concerns this clone: The junction differs from germline at one of its ends, possibly a read error. This chain connects TRBV18 to TRBJ2-5; no firm D call. The length of the CDR3 is 13 residues. The V gene's germline CDR1 is KGHSH and CDR2 LQKENI. The CDR3 is CANSPGQKETQYF. DNA for the CDR3: TGTGCCAACTCACCGGGCCAGAAAGAGACCCAGTACTTC.

This chain uses TRBV7-2 with TRBJ2-7, with 10 bases fitting TRBD1. The V gene's germline CDR1 is SGHTA and CDR2 FQGNSA. The CDR3 covers 16 residues. After removal of 2 bases from V and 5 bases from J, the junction contained 9 bases not matched to a gene. The CDR3 DNA reads as TGTGCCAGCAGCTTAAGGGGCGGGACAGGGGTGAACGAGCAGTACTTC. It specifies CASSLRGGTGVNEQYF.

This rearrangement joins TRBV7-9 to TRBJ1-1, with 8 bases that match TRBD1. Germline V gene data show CDR1 as SEHNR and CDR2 as FQNEAQ (reference sequence). The CDR3 extends over 18 amino acids. The V gene end was trimmed by 5 bases and the J gene end by 0 bases; junction bases not matched to a gene: 14. The DNA for the CDR3 is TGTGCCAGCAGCGCGGCTTATTCCAGGGGGCGCATGAACACTGAAGCTTTCTTT. It yields the protein CASSAAYSRGRMNTEAFF.

The rearrangement uses TRBV29-1 and TRBJ1-2; 8 nucleotides match TRBD1. Germline V gives CDR1 SQVTM, CDR2 ANQGSEA. The CDR3 consists of 11 residues. CDR3 sequence (DNA): TGCAGTGCCGGGACAGGCTATGGCTACACCTTC. This encodes CSAGTGYGYTF.

V and J are TRBV5-6 and TRBJ2-2; 7 bases line up with TRBD2. Germline V gives CDR1 SGHDT, CDR2 YYEEEE. CDR3 size: 17 residues. Unmatched junction bases numbered 8, after V lost 3 bases and J lost 0 bases. CDR3 in DNA: TGTGCCAGCAGCTACCTGGGGGGGAGGACGAACACCGGGGAGCTGTTTTTT. Residues: CASSYLGGRTNTGELFF.

The V and J genes are TRBV5-1 and TRBJ2-1; 8 bases align to TRBD2. Unmatched junction bases numbered 8, after V lost 3 bases and J lost 3 bases. The germline gives CDR1 SGHRS, CDR2 YFSETQ. The CDR3 loop spans 16 amino acids. The CDR3 nucleotides are TGCGCCAGCAGCTGGTCCTCGGGGGGGCTCTACAATGAGCAGTTCTTC. This encodes CASSWSSGGLYNEQFF.

V gene TRBV7-3 combines with J gene TRBJ2-1, with D possibly being TRBD2 (5 bases). Germline lookup yields CDR1 SGHTA and CDR2 FQGTGA. The CDR3 spans 15 residues. Trimming took 5 bases from V and 2 from J, leaving 13 bases between them. DNA for the CDR3: TGTGCCAGCAGCCAGCGGTCGGCCCCCTACAATGAGCAGTTCTTC. Translation gives CASSQRSAPYNEQFF.

The genes are TRBV14 and TRBJ2-3, with 7 bases fitting TRBD2. Germline-derived CDR1 and CDR2 are SGHDN and FVKESK. The CDR3 extends over 19 amino acids. V lost 4 bases, J lost 5 bases, and 21 bases stayed unmatched. The CDR3 nucleotides are TGTGCCAGCAGCCCAAAGGGCCCGCCCCAGGGAGGGCCGGTAGATACGCAGTATTTT. It is translated as CASSPKGPPQGGPVDTQYF.

The rearrangement uses TRBV28 and TRBJ2-3; D gene ambiguous. The CDR3 has 13 amino acids. Germline-derived CDR1 and CDR2 are MDHEN and SYDVKM. The germline V and J ends were trimmed by 4 bases and 1 base, with 6 bases remaining between them. The CDR3 coding sequence is TGTGCCAGCAGTTCTCTACGCACAGATACGCAGTATTTT. Its translation is CASSSLRTDTQYF.

The chain combines TRBV5-1 with TRBJ2-7; 14 nucleotides align to TRBD2. The CDR3 is 15 amino acids. With 4 bases clipped from V and 3 bases from J, the junction kept 3 bases outside the gene matches. CDR1 is SGHRS and CDR2 is YFSETQ in the germline V gene. CDR3: CASSPGTSGGYEQYF. The CDR3 DNA follows: TGCGCCAGCAGCCCAGGGACTAGCGGGGGCTACGAGCAGTACTTC.

The chain couples TRBV5-1 to TRBJ2-3, with D possibly matching TRBD2 (6 bases). V lost 0 bases and J lost 3, with 8 bases in between. CDR1 is SGHRS, CDR2 YFSETQ, per germline. This CDR3 region has 14 residues. The DNA for the CDR3 is TGCGCCAGCAGCTTGGTGGCGGGGACAGATACGCAGTATTTT. This codes for CASSLVAGTDTQYF.